Listed below are T cell receptor beta chains from one sample, sequenced in a study of T cells in Graves' hyperthyroidism and ophthalmopathy. TCRdb called the multiplex PCR reads again in MiXCR, with one record for every CDR3 protein. This sample has about 520,000 distinct CDR3 sequences, with around 22% found just once. Input material: blood. All receptors derive from a woman aged 30 to 39 with Graves' ophthalmopathy. Each CDR3 is given with its conserved first and last residue. A D gene is named only where the DNA matches it firmly. Clone size appears in some rows only: once, few, many, or a class for an expanded clone.

J gene	CDR3 length	V gene	D gene	clone size	CDR3 protein	CDR3 DNA
TRBJ1-5	15	TRBV5-1	NA	NA	CASSLGTGSGQPQHF	TGCGCCAGCAGCTTGGGCACAGGGAGTGGCCAGCCCCAGCATTTT
TRBJ2-5	14	TRBV28	NA	NA	CASIPQTGQETQYF	TGTGCCAGCATCCCCCAGACAGGCCAAGAGACCCAGTACTTC
TRBJ2-7	15	TRBV9	NA	few	CASSASQGNSYEQYF	TGTGCCAGCAGCGCGAGTCAGGGGAACTCCTACGAGCAGTACTTC
TRBJ1-5	17	TRBV4-1	NA	few	CASSQIPFGHRNQPQHF	TGCGCCAGCAGCCAGATACCCTTTGGACACCGCAATCAGCCCCAGCATTTT
TRBJ1-1	13	TRBV30	NA	many	CAWTANGGLGAFF	TGTGCCTGGACCGCCAACGGAGGGCTTGGAGCTTTCTTT
TRBJ2-2	16	TRBV12-3/TRBV12-4	NA	many	CASSLPLASNTGELFF	TGTGCCAGCAGCCTTCCGTTGGCGTCGAACACCGGGGAGCTGTTTTTT
TRBJ2-7	13	TRBV4-1	NA	NA	CASSLDEYYEQYF	TGCGCCAGCAGCTTGGACGAGTACTACGAGCAGTACTTC
TRBJ2-7	15	TRBV7-9	NA	many	CASTPRSGAKDEQYF	TGTGCCAGCACCCCCCGTTCGGGGGCCAAGGACGAGCAGTACTTC
TRBJ1-3	14	TRBV11-3	TRBD1	many	CASSWDRGDNTIYF	TGTGCCAGCAGCTGGGACAGGGGAGACAACACCATATATTTT
TRBJ2-4	16	TRBV20-1	TRBD1	many	CSADPGGAYAKNIQYF	TGCAGTGCTGACCCAGGGGGCGCTTATGCCAAAAACATTCAGTACTTC
TRBJ1-3	15	TRBV7-2	NA	NA	CASSLGTYSGNTIYF	TGTGCCAGCAGCTTAGGGACATACTCTGGAAACACCATATATTTT
TRBJ1-1	15	TRBV5-1	NA	many	CASSIRQALNTEAFF	TGCGCCAGCAGCATAAGACAGGCGTTGAACACTGAAGCTTTCTTT
TRBJ2-6	14	TRBV12-3/TRBV12-4	NA	many	CASSFGSGANVLTF	TGTGCCAGCAGTTTCGGATCTGGGGCCAACGTCCTGACTTTC
TRBJ1-3	14	TRBV10-3	NA	many	CAISQRARGNTIYF	TGTGCCATCAGCCAGCGGGCGAGGGGAAACACCATATATTTT
TRBJ1-1	18	TRBV2	NA	many	CASSEGLEGLGWHTEAFF	TGTGCCAGCAGTGAGGGCTTGGAGGGACTCGGATGGCACACTGAAGCTTTCTTT
TRBJ2-5	15	TRBV5-1	NA	many	CASRPDMGGIETQYF	TGCGCCAGCCGACCTGATATGGGGGGTATAGAGACCCAGTACTTC
TRBJ1-5	15	TRBV4-1	TRBD1	many	CASSPSDRGRQPQHF	TGCGCCAGCAGCCCATCCGACAGGGGGAGGCAGCCCCAGCATTTT
TRBJ2-7	14	TRBV12-3/TRBV12-4	NA	NA	CASSRTAYPYEQYF	TGTGCCAGCAGTCGGACAGCGTACCCCTACGAGCAGTACTTC
TRBJ1-1	15	TRBV12-3/TRBV12-4	TRBD1	NA	CASSSTGSRNTEAFF	TGTGCCAGCAGTTCGACAGGGTCAAGAAACACTGAAGCTTTCTTT
TRBJ1-5	16	TRBV18	NA	NA	CASSPRADAYGQPQHF	TGTGCCAGCTCACCTAGGGCGGACGCCTACGGGCAGCCCCAGCATTTT
TRBJ1-1	14	TRBV12-3/TRBV12-4	NA	many	CASTLGHLNTEAFF	TGTGCCAGCACCCTGGGACACCTGAACACTGAAGCTTTCTTT
TRBJ1-5	14	TRBV6-2/TRBV6-3	NA	many	CASSYLAGNQPQHF	TGTGCCAGCAGTTACTTAGCAGGCAATCAGCCCCAGCATTTT
TRBJ1-2	15	TRBV7-2	TRBD1	NA	CASSPRQGENYGYTF	TGTGCCAGCAGCCCGCGACAGGGGGAGAACTATGGCTACACCTTC
TRBJ1-2	11	TRBV6-1	NA	many	CASAGFYGYTF	TGTGCCAGCGCCGGGTTCTATGGCTACACCTTC
TRBJ1-1	14	TRBV30	NA	NA	CAWSMGPLNTEAFF	TGTGCCTGGAGTATGGGACCGCTGAACACTGAAGCTTTCTTT
TRBJ2-2	15	TRBV6-2/TRBV6-3	NA	NA	CASNENGGNTGELFF	TGTGCCAGCAACGAAAACGGGGGGAACACCGGGGAGCTGTTTTTT
TRBJ2-7	19	TRBV11-1	TRBD2	NA	CASSHGGLAGGQDAYEQYF	TGTGCCAGCAGCCACGGCGGACTAGCGGGAGGACAGGATGCCTACGAGCAGTACTTC
TRBJ1-2	15	TRBV6-1	TRBD1	many	CASTPRGTGWGGYTF	TGTGCCAGCACCCCAAGGGGGACAGGGTGGGGCGGCTACACCTTC
TRBJ1-1	12	TRBV10-2	NA	once	CASTKVNTEAFF	TGCGCCAGCACTAAGGTGAACACTGAAGCTTTCTTT
TRBJ2-2	14	TRBV10-3	TRBD1	many	CAISVGRGTGELFF	TGTGCCATCAGTGTTGGCAGGGGGACCGGGGAGCTGTTTTTT
TRBJ1-2	13	TRBV30	TRBD1	few	CAWSWGQNYGYTF	TGTGCCTGGAGTTGGGGACAGAACTATGGCTACACCTTC
TRBJ2-5	14	TRBV6-1	NA	NA	CASSEFRGGETQYF	TGTGCCAGCAGTGAATTTAGGGGTGGAGAGACCCAGTACTTC
TRBJ2-7	15	TRBV28	NA	many	CASSFSGRSSYEQYF	TGTGCCAGCAGTTTTTCAGGTCGAAGCTCCTACGAGCAGTACTTC
TRBJ1-1	15	TRBV12-3/TRBV12-4	NA	NA	CASSPVGASNTEAFF	TGTGCCAGCAGCCCTGTCGGGGCCTCGAACACTGAAGCTTTCTTT
TRBJ2-7	13	TRBV6-5	NA	many	CACRGTVSYEQYF	TGTGCCTGCCGGGGGACGGTCTCCTACGAGCAGTACTTC
TRBJ2-7	15	TRBV28	NA	NA	CASSPSSGEAYEQYF	TGTGCCAGCAGTCCCTCATCCGGGGAGGCCTACGAGCAGTACTTC
TRBJ1-2	13	TRBV24-1	NA	few	CATSPGANYGYTF	TGTGCCACCAGTCCAGGTGCTAACTATGGCTACACCTTC
TRBJ2-7	15	TRBV7-6	TRBD2	few	CASSPNSGRGDEQYF	TGTGCCAGCAGCCCGAATAGCGGGAGGGGGGACGAGCAGTACTTC
TRBJ1-5	17	TRBV12-3/TRBV12-4	TRBD1	many	CASSRDRGEYSNQPQHF	TGTGCCAGCAGTCGCGACAGGGGGGAATATAGCAATCAGCCCCAGCATTTT
TRBJ2-7	12	TRBV20-1	NA	many	CSARDLGNQQYF	TGCAGTGCTAGAGATCTTGGGAACCAGCAGTACTTC
TRBJ2-7	13	TRBV20-1	TRBD1	NA	CSAPTDRGYEQYF	TGCAGTGCTCCCACCGACAGGGGCTACGAGCAGTACTTC
TRBJ1-2	15	TRBV20-1	NA	few	CSARDVQEMNYGYTF	TGCAGTGCTAGAGATGTACAGGAGATGAACTATGGCTACACCTTC
TRBJ1-3	18	TRBV12-5	TRBD1	NA	CASGSSPGQGLSGNTIYF	TGTGCTAGTGGTTCTTCCCCGGGACAGGGACTCTCTGGAAACACCATATATTTT
TRBJ1-1	14	TRBV3-1	NA	NA	CASSQGLVVTEAFF	TGTGCCAGCAGCCAAGGCCTCGTGGTCACTGAAGCTTTCTTT
TRBJ2-2	14	TRBV6-1	NA	many	CASEGAPRPGELFF	TGTGCCAGCGAAGGAGCACCCAGGCCCGGGGAGCTGTTTTTT
TRBJ1-5	13	TRBV7-9	NA	few	CASSLGPWEPQHF	TGTGCCAGCAGCTTAGGTCCCTGGGAGCCCCAGCATTTT
TRBJ2-2	14	TRBV9	TRBD2	few	CASSDRLAPGELFF	TGTGCCAGCAGCGATAGACTAGCCCCCGGGGAGCTGTTTTTT
TRBJ2-6	16	TRBV19	NA	many	CASSIERTSGANVLTF	TGTGCCAGTAGTATAGAACGGACCTCTGGGGCCAACGTCCTGACTTTC